This T cell receptor beta chain is drawn from a study of blood T cell repertoires in COVID-19. Study-wide context: Nucleic acid was either cDNA or gDNA, and it came from T cells, B-cell-depleted T cells, or PBMCs.

As processed by the authors: Counts of nucleated cells, estimated from reference gene primer amplification, were obtained. Only in-frame clones appear in the TCRdb table, and some are missing; sequencing was by immunoSEQ multiplex PCR. For V, J and clone size, that table is used; D and trimming come from the DNA. The profile shows roughly 81,000 clones, around nine tenths of them singletons. Germline CDR1 MNHEY, CDR2 SVGAGI. The CDR3 runs to 15 residues. With V trimmed by 2 bases and J by 4 bases, 6 bases remained unmatched. The V call is TRBV6-5, the J call TRBJ2-3; 7 bases map to TRBD2. Sequenced input: peripheral blood. The source is a man aged 25-45 years with acute or convalescent COVID-19. In DNA, the CDR3 is TGTGCCAGCAGTTACAGGGGAGGGCCGGCAGATACGCAGTATTTT. Protein product: CASSYRGGPADTQYF.